This is a list of T cell receptor beta chains from one sample in a study of cytomegalovirus exposure and HLA in healthy donors. TCRdb's copy holds only in-frame clones and misses some; the assay was immunoSEQ multiplex PCR. The table has 100,000 to 150,000 clones, less than 85% seen once. What was sequenced was PBMCs. The receptors were gathered from a woman in her 40s in good health and CMV-seropositive. Each CDR3 is given with its conserved first and last residue. The D gene is left open where the match is weak. The listing skips clone size in some rows; elsewhere it reads once, few, many or a size class.

- - TRBJ1-5 TRBV28 TGTGCCAGCTACAGGGGCAATCAGCCCCAGCATTTT CASYRGNQPQHF
TRBD1 - TRBJ2-5 TRBV9 TGTGCCAGCAGCGCCACCGGCAGGGGGCGCCAAGAGACCCAGTACTTC CASSATGRGRQETQYF
TRBD1 - TRBJ2-2 TRBV5-5 TGTGCCAGCAGCTTGGTGACAGGGGGGGGCACCGGGGAGCTGTTTTTT CASSLVTGGGTGELFF
TRBD2 - TRBJ2-1 TRBV27 TGTGCCAGCAGTTTATCGGGACTAGGTCTCCGTGAGCAGTTCTTC CASSLSGLGLREQFF
TRBD1 - TRBJ1-6 TRBV6-1 TGTGCCAGCAGTCCGGGACAGGTCGGCTCACCCCTCCACTTT CASSPGQVGSPLHF
- - TRBJ1-5 TRBV5-6 TGTGCCAGCAGCGCATCCGGGACACGGGTTACGCCCCAGCATTTT CASSASGTRVTPQHF
- - TRBJ2-5 TRBV15 TGTGCCACCAGCAGAGATCTAGTCCAAGAGACCCAGTACTTC CATSRDLVQETQYF
TRBD1 - TRBJ1-5 TRBV10-3 TGTGCCATCTCTGAGGGACAGGACAATCAGCCCCAGCATTTT CAISEGQDNQPQHF
TRBD1 - TRBJ2-3 TRBV30 TGTGCCTGGGAAAGGGGGCTAGCAGATACGCAGTATTTT CAWERGLADTQYF
TRBD1 once TRBJ1-5 TRBV27 TGTGCCAGCAGTCCGCGGACAGGACTAAATCAGCCCCAGCATTTT CASSPRTGLNQPQHF
TRBD2 - TRBJ2-1 TRBV5-1 TGCGCCAGCAGCTCAGCGGGAGGAAATGAGCAGTTCTTC CASSSAGGNEQFF
- - TRBJ1-2 TRBV18 TGTGCCAGCTCACTCGGACACCCACAATTAGGCTATGGCTACACCTTC CASSLGHPQLGYGYTF
TRBD2 - TRBJ2-6 TRBV15 TGTGCCATTTCTCGGGGTAGCGGGAGCCTAGGGCCTGGGGCCAACGTCCTGACTTTC CAISRGSGSLGPGANVLTF
- - TRBJ1-5 TRBV13 TGTGCCAGCAGCCGTGGGGGCTATAGCAATCAGCCCCAGCATTTT CASSRGGYSNQPQHF
TRBD1 - TRBJ1-5 TRBV19 TGTGCCAGTAGTGCGACAGGGAACAATCAGCCCCAGCATTTT CASSATGNNQPQHF
- few TRBJ2-4 TRBV4-1 TGCGCCAGCAGCCAAGATGGAGGGGGCCTAGCCAAAAACATTCAGTACTTC CASSQDGGGLAKNIQYF
TRBD1 - TRBJ2-3 TRBV10-3 TGTGCCATCAGTGAGACGACAGGGATCACAGATACGCAGTATTTT CAISETTGITDTQYF
TRBD2 - TRBJ2-7 TRBV7-2 TGTGCCAGCAGCTTAGATCTTCCCAGCGGGACCTTAACCTACGAGCAGTACTTC CASSLDLPSGTLTYEQYF